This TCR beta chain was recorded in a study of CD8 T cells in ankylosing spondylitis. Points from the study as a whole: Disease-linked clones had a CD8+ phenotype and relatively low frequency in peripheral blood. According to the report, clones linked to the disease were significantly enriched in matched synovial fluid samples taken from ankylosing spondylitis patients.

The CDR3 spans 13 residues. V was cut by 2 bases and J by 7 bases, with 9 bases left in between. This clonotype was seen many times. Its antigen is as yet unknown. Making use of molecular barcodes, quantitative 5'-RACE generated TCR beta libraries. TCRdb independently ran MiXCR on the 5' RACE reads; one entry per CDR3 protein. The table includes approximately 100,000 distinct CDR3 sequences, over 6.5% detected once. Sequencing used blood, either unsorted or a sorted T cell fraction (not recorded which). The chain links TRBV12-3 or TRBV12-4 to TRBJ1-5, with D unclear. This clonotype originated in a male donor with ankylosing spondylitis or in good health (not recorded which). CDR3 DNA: TGTGCCAGCAGTTTAACTCTATTCCAGCCCCAGCATTTT. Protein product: CASSLTLFQPQHF.